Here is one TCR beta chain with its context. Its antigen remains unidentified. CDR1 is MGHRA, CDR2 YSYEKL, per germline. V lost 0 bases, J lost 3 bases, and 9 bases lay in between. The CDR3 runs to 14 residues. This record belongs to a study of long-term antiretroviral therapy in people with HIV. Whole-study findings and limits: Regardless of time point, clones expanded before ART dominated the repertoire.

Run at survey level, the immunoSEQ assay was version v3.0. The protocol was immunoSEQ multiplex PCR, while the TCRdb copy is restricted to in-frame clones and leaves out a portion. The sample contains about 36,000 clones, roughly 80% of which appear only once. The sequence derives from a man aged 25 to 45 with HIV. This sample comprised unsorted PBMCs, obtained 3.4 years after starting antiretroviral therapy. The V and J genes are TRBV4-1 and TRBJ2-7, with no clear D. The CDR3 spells CASSQDLLDYEQYF. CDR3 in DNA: TGCGCCAGCAGCCAAGATCTTCTAGACTACGAGCAGTACTTC.